This T cell receptor (beta chain) originates from a study of T cell repertoires in cytomegalovirus infection. The overall study: It can be stated that public TCR beta signatures indicated CMV infection as well as a matching HLA type. Overall study findings and caveats: Carriage of CMV together with the relevant HLA was identifiable through cumulative public TCR beta family frequency. HLA-C-restricted TCR beta clonotypes specific for CMV led the ex vivo response.

This CDR3 has 14 residues. Germline V gene sequence: CDR1 SGHAT, CDR2 FQNNGV. Trimming pared 4 bases from V and 1 base from J, leaving 8 bases between. This clonotype was seen ten or more times. Its target is unknown. TCRdb processed the reads anew with MiXCR; each CDR3 protein has one entry. The top ten hold 10% to 13% of the sample, which has fewer than 550,000 distinct CDR3 sequences, about 11% seen once. The TCR originated in a human donor in good health (CMV status not recorded). Some clones in this sample may be carry-over from other donors' samples. V is TRBV11-2 and J is TRBJ2-4, with D uncertain. Specimen: PBMCs. As DNA, the CDR3 is TGTGCCAGCAGCTCCCTAGAGGCCAAAAACATTCAGTACTTC. Amino acids: CASSSLEAKNIQYF.